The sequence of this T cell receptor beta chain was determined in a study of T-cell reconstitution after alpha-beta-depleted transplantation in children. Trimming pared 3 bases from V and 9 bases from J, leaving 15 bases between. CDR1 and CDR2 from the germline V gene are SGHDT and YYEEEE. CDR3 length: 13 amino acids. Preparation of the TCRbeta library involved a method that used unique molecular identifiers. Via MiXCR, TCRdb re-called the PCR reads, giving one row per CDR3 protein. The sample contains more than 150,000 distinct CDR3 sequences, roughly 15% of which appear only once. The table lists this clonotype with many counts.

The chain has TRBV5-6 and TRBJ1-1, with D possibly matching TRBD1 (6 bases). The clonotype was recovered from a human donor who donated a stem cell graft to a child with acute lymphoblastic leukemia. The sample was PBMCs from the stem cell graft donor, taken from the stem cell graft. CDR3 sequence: CASSSDRRGQAFF. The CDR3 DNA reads TGTGCCAGCAGCTCGGACAGACGCGGACAAGCTTTCTTT.